The 20 T cell receptor beta chains below come from one sample, sequenced in a study of blood T cell repertoires in COVID-19 (dated by TCRdb to 2018 to 2021). Receptor libraries were prepared by the immunoSEQ multiplex PCR assay. TCRdb re-hosts the immuneACCESS table, in-frame sequences only. Its copies lack some clones; in the studies checked, an unresolved V gene accounts for under half of them, and the cause for the rest is not known. The sample table lists approximately 210,000 clones, roughly 85% of them with a count of one. Around 2% of the sample comes from the top ten. The sample taken for sequencing was peripheral blood. These receptor sequences come from a man aged 30 to 39 who had recovered from COVID-19.

The chain uses TRBV6-5 and TRBJ2-3; D possibly corresponds to TRBD2 (6 bases). CDR3 length: 13 residues. CDR1 MNHEY and CDR2 SVGAGI come from the germline V gene. Trimming removed 5 bases from V and 5 bases from J, with 11 bases in between. CDR3 DNA: TGTGCCAGCAGTCCGGGGACTCGAGATACGCAGTATTTT. Protein product: CASSPGTRDTQYF.

This chain connects TRBV5-1 to TRBJ2-1; D remains unclear. Trimming removed 2 bases at V and 7 bases at J, with 4 bases between. The CDR3 is 11 amino acids. Germline CDR1 and CDR2: SGHRS and YFSETQ. CDR3 loop: CASSFENEQFF. The CDR3 region has the DNA TGCGCCAGCAGCTTCGAGAATGAGCAGTTCTTC.

The chain couples TRBV6-6 to TRBJ2-7; 10 bases are shared with TRBD1. The germline V gene encodes CDR1 MNHNY and CDR2 SVGAGI (reference sequence). The CDR3 covers 15 residues. Germline trimming cut 2 bases from V and 4 bases from J; bases unmatched to any gene: 5. DNA for the CDR3: TGTGCCAGCAGTTACCCGGGACAGGGGATATACGAGCAGTACTTC. Protein product: CASSYPGQGIYEQYF.

CDR3 protein: CASSYGHPVREQYF. Written as DNA, the CDR3 is TGTGCCAGCAGTTACGGACATCCAGTCCGCGAGCAGTACTTC. The V and J genes are TRBV6-5 and TRBJ2-7, with a tentative D call TRBD1 (5 bases). With 2 bases removed from V and 6 bases from J, the gap between germline ends came to 14 bases. Germline V lookup: CDR1 MNHEY, CDR2 SVGAGI. The CDR3 runs 14 residues.

This chain joins TRBV6-6 and TRBJ1-6, with D possibly TRBD1 on 5 matching bases. The CDR3 sequence is 15 residues long. Per the germline V gene, CDR1 is MNHNY and CDR2 is SVGAGI (reference sequence). Deletions cut 0 bases from V and 10 bases from J, with 13 bases between. Here the CDR3 reads CASSYSGGLRSPLHF. CDR3 DNA: TGTGCCAGCAGTTACTCCGGGGGGTTAAGGTCACCCCTCCACTTT.

The rearrangement joins TRBV6-5 to TRBJ2-7, with D maybe TRBD2 (6 bases). This CDR3 is built from 14 residues. Germline CDR1 MNHEY, CDR2 SVGAGI. Trimming pared 6 bases from V and 5 bases from J, leaving 17 bases between. The CDR3 reads CASSYTGGKDEQYF. The CDR3 DNA reads as TGTGCCAGCAGCTATACTGGGGGGAAGGACGAGCAGTACTTC.

This clone has a single count. This rearrangement joins TRBV18 to TRBJ2-5; D possibly corresponds to TRBD2 (6 bases). The CDR3 consists of 14 residues. Deletions cut 3 bases from V and 3 bases from J, with 11 bases between. Germline loops: CDR1 KGHSH, CDR2 LQKENI. CDR3 region: CASSPQTREETQYF. As DNA, the CDR3 is TGTGCCAGCTCACCCCAGACTAGGGAAGAGACCCAGTACTTC.

The chain couples TRBV3-1 (or the pseudogene TRBV3-2) to TRBJ2-1; 11 bases agree with TRBD2. Per germline, CDR1 LGHDT and CDR2 YNNKEL (reference sequence). The CDR3 loop spans 16 amino acids. Trimming took 1 base from V and 3 from J; bases not matched to a gene: 2. CDR3 in DNA: TGTGCCAGCAGCCAAGTAGCGGGGGGGCACTACAATGAGCAGTTCTTC. Its translation is CASSQVAGGHYNEQFF.

The chain is built from TRBV19 and TRBJ2-3; 12 nucleotides match TRBD1. The junction had 10 bases not matched to a gene; V was cut back by 5 bases and J by 7 bases. The CDR3 runs 16 residues. The germline gives CDR1 LNHDA, CDR2 SQIVND (reference sequence). The CDR3 DNA sequence: TGTGCCAGTAGTCCTTGGGGGGACAGGGGGCTTAATACGCAGTATTTT. It is translated as CASSPWGDRGLNTQYF.

As to this clone: The identical CDR3 is also encoded by other nucleotide sequences in the sample. The chain recombines TRBV18 with TRBJ1-4; the D gene is possibly TRBD1 (5 bases). V shed 0 bases and J shed 8 bases, with 13 bases lying between them. This CDR3 comprises 15 residues. Germline V CDR1 and CDR2: KGHSH, LQKENI. The DNA of the CDR3 is TGTGCCAGCTCACCACCGGGGCAGGGAAGGGAAAAACTGTTTTTT. Translating gives CASSPPGQGREKLFF. The full variable domain, with the rest looked up from reference TRBV18 and TRBJ1-4, is NAGVMQNPRHLVRRRGQEARLRCSPMKGHSHVYWYRQLPEEGLKFMVYLQKENIIDESGMPKERFSAEFPKEGPSILRIQQVVRGDSAAYFCASSPPGQGREKLFFGSGTQLSVL.

This chain links TRBV20-1 with TRBJ1-2; D is unclear. Germline V gives CDR1 DFQATT, CDR2 SNEGSKA (reference sequence). The ends were cut back, 3 bases at V and 1 base at J, with 6 bases in the middle. The CDR3 is 12 amino acids. In nucleotides, the CDR3 is TGCAGTGCTAGTGTACATAACTATGGCTACACCTTC. It translates to CSASVHNYGYTF.

The gene calls are TRBV5-1 and TRBJ2-2; 8 nucleotides match TRBD1. Germline trimming cut 2 bases from V and 6 bases from J; bases unmatched to any gene: 6. The CDR3 contains 15 residues. Germline values: CDR1 SGHRS, CDR2 YFSETQ. CDR3 in amino acids: CASSFTGGLAGELFF. The CDR3 coding sequence is TGCGCCAGCAGCTTCACAGGGGGTCTCGCCGGGGAGCTGTTTTTT. The full variable domain, completed using reference TRBV5-1 and TRBJ2-2, is KAGVTQTPRYLIKTRGQQVTLSCSPISGHRSVSWYQQTPGQGLQFLFEYFSETQRNKGNFPGRFSGRQFSNSRSEMNVSTLELGDSALYLCASSFTGGLAGELFFGEGSRLTVL.

This clone was seen just once. This chain links TRBV6-5 with TRBJ1-2; no clear D gene. This CDR3 contains 14 residues. V was clipped by 7 bases and J by 3 bases, with 15 bases between them. Germline CDR1 reads MNHEY; CDR2 reads SVGAGI. The CDR3 spells CASKVGGLDYGYTF. The DNA of the CDR3 is TGTGCCAGCAAGGTGGGAGGGTTGGACTATGGCTACACCTTC.

This clone was observed once. This chain joins TRBV14 and TRBJ1-1; D unresolved. CDR1 and CDR2 (germline): SGHDN, FVKESK. V was pared by 4 bases and J by 1 base, with 7 bases between. The CDR3 totals 13 residues. The CDR3 sequence: CASSPWANTEAFF. In DNA form, the CDR3 reads TGTGCCAGCAGCCCGTGGGCGAACACTGAAGCTTTCTTT.

This clone is deemed large. The chain has TRBV6-5 and TRBJ1-1; D remains ambiguous. Germline assignment: CDR1 MNHEY and CDR2 SVGAGI. The CDR3 is 13 amino acids. V lost 7 bases and J 3 bases, leaving 12 bases between the germline ends. The CDR3 sequence is CASTYGRYTEAFF. In DNA, the CDR3 is TGTGCCAGCACCTACGGTCGGTACACTGAAGCTTTCTTT.

This chain uses TRBV6-5 with TRBJ2-3; D possibly corresponds to TRBD2 (5 bases). CDR1 is MNHEY, CDR2 SVGAGI, per germline. V lost 0 bases to trimming and J lost 1 base, with 8 bases between them. This CDR3 region has 15 residues. The CDR3 DNA sequence: TGTGCCAGCAGTTACTCAGCGGTGGGCACAGATACGCAGTATTTT. Amino acids: CASSYSAVGTDTQYF.

The chain has TRBV7-6 and TRBJ1-6; maybe TRBD1 (6 bases). The V end was cut by 2 bases, the J end by 7 bases, with 9 bases between. The germline V gene has CDR1 SGHVS and CDR2 FNYEAQ. The CDR3 length is 14 residues. The DNA of the CDR3 is TGTGCCAGCAGCTTAACAGGGTTAAATTCACCCCTCCACTTT. As protein: CASSLTGLNSPLHF.

The chain has TRBV19 and TRBJ1-5; D not certain. The V end lost 4 bases, the J end lost 0 bases, and 10 bases lay between the germline ends. Germline V CDR1 and CDR2: LNHDA, SQIVND (reference sequence). The CDR3 runs to 15 residues. CDR3: CASSTGVASNQPQHF. In nucleotides, the CDR3 is TGTGCCAGTAGTACCGGGGTTGCTAGCAATCAGCCCCAGCATTTT.

On this clone: The sample holds other DNA sequences that translate to the same CDR3. The chain links TRBV5-4 to TRBJ1-2, with TRBD1 matching over 9 bases. The CDR3 extends over 13 amino acids. The V gene's germline CDR1 is SGHNT and CDR2 YYREEE (reference sequence). The V segment lost 2 bases and the J segment 7 bases; nucleotides outside the gene matches: 3. Here the CDR3 DNA reads TGTGCCAGCAGCTTACAGGGGGCCGGTGGCTACACCTTC. It encodes CASSLQGAGGYTF.

This clone was found once. The chain combines TRBV28 with TRBJ1-2, with 8 bases that match TRBD1. Looked up from germline, CDR1 is MDHEN and CDR2 is SYDVKM. Trimming took 5 bases from V and 6 from J; bases not matched to a gene: 11. The CDR3 has 15 residues. CDR3 bases: TGTGCCAGCAGTACCACCGGGACAGGTCGCCATGGCTACACCTTC. Its protein product is CASSTTGTGRHGYTF.